This paragraph reports one TCR beta chain. This specimen belongs to a study of T cell changes during pregnancy in multiple sclerosis. This CDR3 contains 14 residues. Germline V lookup: CDR1 MNHEY, CDR2 SVGAGI. The V gene lost 4 bases and the J gene lost 2 bases, with 11 bases spanning the gap. Profiling relied on immunoSEQ multiplex PCR, and the TCRdb table lists in-frame clones only, not all of them. The sample consists of over 80,000 clones, approximately 90% of them appearing once. The receptor's source is a female donor in good health, enrolled as a control in a pregnancy study. This chain links TRBV6-5 with TRBJ1-2; possible D gene TRBD1, 6 bases. Sample: peripheral blood, taken in the second trimester of pregnancy. The DNA of the CDR3 is TGTGCCAGCAGTTGGACAGCGACGAACTATGGCTACACCTTC. Translation: CASSWTATNYGYTF.